The 27 T cell receptor beta chains given below trace back to one sample, sequenced in a study of T cells in localized non-small cell lung cancer. Here immunoSEQ multiplex PCR was the method, and the copy in TCRdb shows in-frame clones only, minus some. The sample contains 7,000 or so clones, under 65% of which appear only once. The sample here was lymph node tissue, taken before any cancer treatment. The receptors originated from a female donor over 55 with stage I lung adenocarcinoma.

This chain uses TRBV9 with TRBJ2-1, with D perhaps TRBD1 (6 bases). In germline, CDR1 is SGDLS, CDR2 YYNGEE. Trimming removed 1 base at V and 0 bases at J, with 8 bases between. The CDR3 extends over 15 amino acids. This chain's CDR3 is CASSVSDSSYNEQFF. DNA for the CDR3: TGTGCCAGCAGCGTATCGGACAGCTCCTACAATGAGCAGTTCTTC. Full variable domain (outside the CDR3, taken from reference TRBV9 and TRBJ2-1): DSGVTQTPKHLITATGQRVTLRCSPRSGDLSVYWYQQSLDQGLQFLIQYYNGEERAKGNILERFSAQQFPDLHSELNLSSLELGDSALYFCASSVSDSSYNEQFFGPGTRLTVL.

This clone occurred a few times. The gene calls are TRBV6-8 and TRBJ1-2; TRBD1 agrees at 10 bases. Germline-derived CDR1 and CDR2 are MNHGY and SAAAGT. The CDR3 has 18 amino acids. With V trimmed by 9 bases and J by 4 bases, 20 bases remained unmatched. The CDR3 nucleotides read TGTGCCAGTAGACCTCGCCGACAGGGGGCGAGTAGAAGCTATGGCTACACCTTC. This gives the protein CASRPRRQGASRSYGYTF.

The chain is built from TRBV30 and TRBJ1-1; no clear D gene. CDR1 GTSNPN and CDR2 SVGIG come from the germline V gene (reference sequence). Trimming pared 2 bases from V and 4 bases from J, leaving 5 bases between. The length of the CDR3 is 11 residues. CDR3 nucleotide sequence: TGTGCCTGGAGTTCTAGCACTGAAGCTTTCTTT. Translation gives CAWSSSTEAFF.

This clone has only a few counts. The V gene is TRBV6-8, the J gene TRBJ1-6; the match to TRBD1 covers 9 bases. The germline gives CDR1 MNHGY, CDR2 SAAAGT. The trim removed 0 bases at V and 8 bases at J, leaving 2 bases unmatched. The CDR3 spans 15 residues. Written as DNA, the CDR3 is TGTGCCAGCAGTTACTCAACAGGGGGCTATTCACCCCTCCACTTT. Protein: CASSYSTGGYSPLHF.

The V gene is TRBV19, the J gene TRBJ1-2, with D maybe TRBD1 (6 bases). The CDR3 sequence is 14 residues long. Per the germline V gene, CDR1 is LNHDA and CDR2 is SQIVND (reference sequence). Deletions cut 3 bases from V and 6 bases from J, with 14 bases between. Written as DNA, the CDR3 is TGTGCCAGTAGTATTCAGGGGTTGAGGAATGGCTACACCTTC. It encodes CASSIQGLRNGYTF. The full variable domain, in which reference TRBV19 and TRBJ1-2 provide the parts outside the CDR3, is DGGITQSPKYLFRKEGQNVTLSCEQNLNHDAMYWYRQDPGQGLRLIYYSQIVNDFQKGDIAEGYSVSREKKESFPLTVTSAQKNPTAFYLCASSIQGLRNGYTFGSGTRLTVV.

This clone was picked up a small number of times. This chain joins TRBV9 and TRBJ2-5; maybe TRBD2 (6 bases). Germline-derived CDR1 and CDR2 are SGDLS and YYNGEE. V was pared by 1 base and J by 4 bases, with 17 bases between. The CDR3 is 16 amino acids. The CDR3 spells CASSVSPQGGGETQYF. The DNA of the CDR3 is TGTGCCAGCAGCGTATCCCCCCAGGGAGGAGGAGAGACCCAGTACTTC.

This clone was counted between two and nine times. This sequence joins TRBV11-3 and TRBJ1-3; D is possibly TRBD1 (5 bases). Germline-derived CDR1 and CDR2 are SGHNT and YENEEA. The CDR3 runs 15 residues. Trimming took 5 bases from V and 0 from J, leaving 11 bases between them. As DNA, the CDR3 is TGTGCCAGCAGCGCGGGGGGTACCTCTGGAAACACCATATATTTT. Protein product: CASSAGGTSGNTIYF.

This chain connects TRBV19 to TRBJ1-1; D gene uncertain. CDR3 size: 15 residues. The V gene's germline CDR1 is LNHDA and CDR2 SQIVND (reference sequence). The V end lost 6 bases, the J end lost 0 bases, and 14 bases lay between the germline ends. DNA of the CDR3: TGTGCCAGTAGGTCTTACAGCGGCCTGAACACTGAAGCTTTCTTT. The encoded protein is CASRSYSGLNTEAFF.

The rearrangement joins TRBV30 to TRBJ2-7; 7 bases map to TRBD1. This CDR3 comprises 14 residues. CDR1 is GTSNPN and CDR2 is SVGIG in the germline V gene (reference sequence). Trimming removed 4 bases from V and 4 bases from J; junction bases left unmatched: 10. CDR3 sequence reads: CAWKTGQVAYEQYF. CDR3 sequence (DNA): TGTGCCTGGAAGACAGGACAGGTCGCGTACGAGCAGTACTTC.

This CDR3 reads CASSPGQMTYEQYF. CDR3 in DNA: TGTGCCAGTAGTCCGGGACAGATGACCTACGAGCAGTACTTC. This chain joins TRBV19 and TRBJ2-7; 7 bases are a match to TRBD1. The V segment lost 5 bases and the J segment 2 bases; nucleotides outside the gene matches: 6. The CDR3 extends over 14 amino acids. Looked up from germline, CDR1 is LNHDA and CDR2 is SQIVND (reference sequence). The full variable domain, rest sourced from reference TRBV19 and TRBJ2-7, is DGGITQSPKYLFRKEGQNVTLSCEQNLNHDAMYWYRQDPGQGLRLIYYSQIVNDFQKGDIAEGYSVSREKKESFPLTVTSAQKNPTAFYLCASSPGQMTYEQYFGPGTRLTVT.

The V and J genes are TRBV19 and TRBJ1-2, with D maybe TRBD1 (5 bases). The V gene's germline CDR1 is LNHDA and CDR2 SQIVND (reference sequence). CDR3 length: 13 residues. Trimming left V 6 bases short and J 2 bases short, with 10 bases between. Written as DNA, the CDR3 is TGTGCCAGTAGCCCGACAGCGAACTATGGCTACACCTTC. Its translation is CASSPTANYGYTF.

The V call is TRBV7-6, the J call TRBJ2-5; 8 bases agree with TRBD1. Germline loops: CDR1 SGHVS, CDR2 FNYEAQ. CDR3 length: 15 amino acids. After removal of 3 bases from V and 4 bases from J, the junction contained 7 bases not matched to a gene. For the CDR3, the DNA is TGTGCCAGCAGCTTGCGGCGGCAGGGGGCAGAGACCCAGTACTTC. Protein product: CASSLRRQGAETQYF.

The V gene is TRBV18, the J gene TRBJ2-2; TRBD2 aligns across 10 bases. The CDR3 extends over 15 amino acids. Germline V gene sequence: CDR1 KGHSH, CDR2 LQKENI. The junction had 4 bases not matched to a gene; V was cut back by 2 bases and J by 7 bases. CDR3 in DNA: TGTGCCAGCTCACCAAAGCGGGAGGGACACGGGGAGCTGTTTTTT. This sequence encodes CASSPKREGHGELFF.

The chain employs TRBV30 and TRBJ2-7; D may correspond to TRBD1 or TRBD2 (5 bases each). With 2 bases removed from V and 7 bases from J, the gap between germline ends came to 9 bases. The length of the CDR3 is 11 residues. Germline V gene data show CDR1 as GTSNPN and CDR2 as SVGIG (reference sequence). CDR3 in amino acids: CAWSWGWEQYF. In DNA form, the CDR3 reads TGTGCCTGGAGTTGGGGGTGGGAGCAGTACTTC.

This clone was counted between two and nine times. The chain couples TRBV6-8 to TRBJ2-5; D tentatively reads TRBD1 or TRBD2 (5 bases each). Trimming removed 2 bases from V and 13 bases from J, with 17 bases in between. The CDR3 has 13 residues. Germline CDR1 reads MNHGY; CDR2 reads SAAAGT. This CDR3 reads CASSYNSGRGTYF. Written as DNA, the CDR3 is TGTGCCAGCAGTTACAACAGCGGTAGGGGCACGTACTTC.

This clone was recorded a few times. The CDR3 region has the DNA TGTGCCAGCAGACTAGCGGGGGACGGGGAGCTGTTTTTT. Amino acids: CASRLAGDGELFF. The chain is built from TRBV6-8 and TRBJ2-2; 11 nucleotides align to TRBD2. V trimming: 6 bases; J trimming: 7 bases; junction bases outside the gene matches: 1. CDR3 length: 13 residues. Looked up from germline, CDR1 is MNHGY and CDR2 is SAAAGT.

The rearrangement joins TRBV29-1 to TRBJ2-1, with 9 bases fitting TRBD2. Germline lookup yields CDR1 SQVTM and CDR2 ANQGSEA. The CDR3 runs 15 residues. The V segment lost 4 bases and the J segment 6 bases; nucleotides outside the gene matches: 10. CDR3 residues: CSVVRGRALTNEQFF. CDR3 coding DNA: TGCAGCGTTGTCCGCGGGAGGGCTCTGACCAATGAGCAGTTCTTC.

The chain employs TRBV6-8 and TRBJ2-5; 7 bases agree with TRBD1. Germline-derived CDR1 and CDR2 are MNHGY and SAAAGT. This CDR3 contains 13 residues. Trimming at V came to 7 bases and at J to 7 bases, leaving 9 bases not matched to a gene. This chain's CDR3 is CASNRDREATQYF. The DNA of the CDR3 is TGTGCCAGCAACCGAGACAGGGAAGCGACCCAGTACTTC.

Only a few counts were recorded for this clone. This chain connects TRBV6-8 to TRBJ2-2; D ambiguous. Trimming cost V 0 bases and J 6 bases, with 8 bases left between them. Germline CDR1 and CDR2: MNHGY and SAAAGT. This CDR3 is 14 amino acids long. The CDR3 region has the DNA TGTGCCAGCAGTTACTCGGGTGTACCCGGGGAGCTGTTTTTT. Translated: CASSYSGVPGELFF.

The table lists this clone with a few counts. At one of its ends the junction is not consistent with the germline gene, which may arise from a read error. This chain uses TRBV11-3 with TRBJ1-6; D ambiguous. CDR3 length: 15 residues. Germline CDR1 is SGHNT and CDR2 is YENEEA. CDR3 sequence (DNA): TGTGTCAGCAGCTTAGGGTCCATGAGAGATTCACCCCTCCACTTT. Amino acids: CVSSLGSMRDSPLHF.

The chain combines TRBV19 with TRBJ2-2; the D call may be TRBD1 or TRBD2 (5 bases each). The CDR3 sequence is 17 residues long. Looked up from germline, CDR1 is LNHDA and CDR2 is SQIVND (reference sequence). V lost 4 bases and J lost 5, with 20 bases in between. The CDR3: CASSTGRTQGETGELFF. DNA of the CDR3: TGTGCCAGTAGTACCGGCAGAACTCAGGGAGAAACCGGGGAGCTGTTTTTT.

V gene TRBV30 combines with J gene TRBJ1-2; D possibly corresponds to TRBD1 (5 bases). Germline V lookup: CDR1 GTSNPN, CDR2 SVGIG (reference sequence). The ends were cut back, 2 bases at V and 7 bases at J, with 8 bases in the middle. CDR3 length: 11 residues. This chain's CDR3 is CAWSWQGGYTF. As DNA, the CDR3 is TGTGCCTGGAGTTGGCAGGGTGGCTACACCTTC.

This clone was found a few times. The V and J genes are TRBV4-1 and TRBJ2-1; D is unresolved. CDR1 and CDR2 (germline): MGHRA, YSYEKL. The CDR3 runs to 18 residues. Trimming pared 5 bases from V and 7 bases from J, leaving 27 bases between. The CDR3 sequence is CASSEVRPASLGGNEQFF. The CDR3 region has the DNA TGCGCCAGCAGCGAAGTCCGTCCGGCCTCCCTGGGTGGAAATGAGCAGTTCTTC.

The chain combines TRBV30 with TRBJ2-7; no reliable D call. Germline V gene sequence: CDR1 GTSNPN, CDR2 SVGIG (reference sequence). This CDR3 has 11 amino acids. V gave up 4 bases and J gave up 3 bases, with 7 bases separating them. DNA of the CDR3: TGTGCCTGGAAGGGCGGCTACGAGCAGTACTTC. This codes for CAWKGGYEQYF.

The V and J genes are TRBV2 and TRBJ2-1; 9 bases are a match to TRBD2. Germline CDR1 and CDR2: SNHLY and FYNNEI. V lost 6 bases and J lost 7; bases outside the gene matches: 10. There are 15 residues in the CDR3. CDR3: CASRGSGGQGNEQFF. The CDR3 DNA reads TGTGCCAGCAGGGGTAGCGGGGGCCAAGGGAATGAGCAGTTCTTC.

Relative to its sample, this clone is medium-sized. V usage is TRBV9 and J usage is TRBJ2-1; 9 bases fit TRBD2. Germline CDR1 and CDR2: SGDLS and YYNGEE. The length of the CDR3 is 14 residues. V lost 5 bases to trimming and J lost 9 bases; unmatched junction nucleotides: 9. The DNA for the CDR3 is TGTGCCAGCAGTGAAGCGCGAGCGGGAGGTGAGCAGTTCTTC. Translation: CASSEARAGGEQFF. Full variable domain (remainder filled in from reference TRBV9 and TRBJ2-1): DSGVTQTPKHLITATGQRVTLRCSPRSGDLSVYWYQQSLDQGLQFLIQYYNGEERAKGNILERFSAQQFPDLHSELNLSSLELGDSALYFCASSEARAGGEQFFGPGTRLTVL.

J is TRBJ2-1 and V is TRBV30; the match to TRBD1 covers 7 bases. The CDR3 consists of 17 residues. J lost 3 bases, V lost 4 bases, and 15 bases had no gene match. Germline V gene data show CDR1 as GTSNPN and CDR2 as SVGIG (reference sequence). This CDR3 is CAWMDRPNRPGYNEQFF. The CDR3 nucleotides are TGTGCCTGGATGGACAGGCCAAACCGACCCGGCTACAATGAGCAGTTCTTC.